This T cell receptor (beta chain) was sequenced for a study of cytomegalovirus exposure and HLA in healthy donors. Of note for this clone: The target antigen is unknown.

The CDR3 is 15 residues long. V gave up 3 bases and J gave up 5 bases; unmatched junction bases: 7. Germline V gives CDR1 SGDLS, CDR2 YYNGEE. General study points: In a later analysis, CMV-associated beta chains were mostly HLA-associated, it appeared. Later on, a genetic analysis was performed. It linked a missense variant in DCLRE1C with V- and J-gene trimming of TCR beta. The sole available immune exposure information was CMV serostatus.

The PCR had 60 Vbeta and 13 Jbeta primers. This table comes from immunoSEQ multiplex PCR, and its TCRdb copy is limited to in-frame clones, with some not included. The table includes almost 200,000 clones, about 85% detected once. Sequenced input: PBMCs. The receptor was derived from a male donor in good health and CMV-seropositive. The chain combines TRBV9 with TRBJ1-4; 7 positions agree with TRBD1. The CDR3 protein is CASSGFPGQNEKLFF. The CDR3 DNA is TGTGCCAGCAGCGGATTTCCGGGACAGAATGAAAAACTGTTTTTT.